Sequencing of this T cell receptor beta chain was carried out in a study of shared clonotypes between healthy human individuals. The CDR3 length is 12 residues. Germline trimming cut 2 bases from V and 7 bases from J; bases unmatched to any gene: 4. CDR1 is SQVTM and CDR2 is ANQGSEA in the germline V gene. Naivety among CD8 cells was defined by CD45RO negativity and positive CCR7 selection, thereby excluding terminally differentiated effector memory CD45RA+ cells. The repertoire was sequenced with immunoSEQ multiplex PCR; TCRdb's copy has only in-frame clones and lacks some. Here the sample spans under 850,000 clones, 80% to 95% being singletons.

Material: naive CD8+ T cells sorted from blood. The chain employs TRBV29-1 and TRBJ1-1, with 7 positions matching TRBD1. The receptor comes from a young man in good health. The CDR3 region has the DNA TGCAGCGTTGAAAGGGGGCGAGGTGAAGCTTTCTTT. It translates to CSVERGRGEAFF.